A single sample is the source of the 32 T cell receptor beta chains below, sequenced in a study of regulatory T cells in long-lasting Graves disease (dated by TCRdb to the early 2020s). The time point label of this sample denotes: persistent/refractory GD, antithyroid drugs over 5 years with positive TRAb. RNA was extracted from PBMCs in TRIzol for both TCR sequencing and RNA sequencing. Libraries came from multiplex PCR. The sequencer was an Illumina HiSeq 4000. CDR3 regions were amplified by Arm-PCR with iRepertoire HTBI primers to construct TCR beta libraries. In TCRdb, the public reads were trimmed at Q25 with fastp and aligned with MiXCR, with productive beta chains retained. When rows share a CDR3 protein, they turn into one entry using the most common DNA and genes. This sample holds about 450,000 distinct CDR3 sequences; about 25% were observed only once. The ten top clones hold about 26% of the sample.

Sequenced material: peripheral blood mononuclear cells (PBMCs), taken when the disease was refractory, from a patient treated with antithyroid drugs. These receptors originate from a female donor with Graves disease.

This clonotype was counted only a few times. The rearrangement uses TRBV12-3 or TRBV12-4 and TRBJ2-2, with D possibly called TRBD1 or TRBD2 (5 bases each). CDR3 length: 15 residues. The V end was cut by 6 bases, the J end by 4 bases, with 15 bases between. The CDR3 DNA reads as TGTGCCAGCAGCAGGGCGTCGGCGGGCACCGGGGAGCTGTTTTTT. Its translation: CASSRASAGTGELFF.

The genes are TRBV7-8 and TRBJ2-3; D is undetermined. The ends were cut back, 2 bases at V and 5 bases at J, with 8 bases in the middle. This CDR3 spans 13 amino acids. Germline V gene lookup returns CDR1 SGHVS and CDR2 FQNEAQ. CDR3 sequence: CASSLRRIDTQYF. The CDR3 nucleotides read TGTGCCAGCAGCTTACGACGAATAGATACGCAGTATTTT.

This clonotype was detected many times. This sequence joins TRBV7-3 and TRBJ2-6; D is perhaps TRBD2 (5 bases). Germline V CDR1 and CDR2: SGHTA, FQGTGA. The CDR3 consists of 15 residues. With 5 bases removed from V and 1 base from J, the gap between germline ends came to 9 bases. CDR3 amino acids: CASSPGVSGANVLTF. The CDR3 bases are TGTGCCAGCAGCCCCGGGGTGTCTGGGGCCAACGTCCTGACTTTC.

This clonotype turned up a few times. This chain joins TRBV7-9 and TRBJ2-7; 8 bases fit TRBD1. The V gene end was trimmed by 5 bases and the J gene end by 3 bases; junction bases not matched to a gene: 6. Germline CDR1 and CDR2: SEHNR and FQNEAQ (reference sequence). This CDR3 is built from 14 residues. CDR3 bases: TGTGCCAGCAGCCCCTTCGGACAGGGCTACGAGCAGTACTTC. It encodes CASSPFGQGYEQYF.

This clonotype was observed many times. This chain links TRBV3-1 with TRBJ2-7; D is possibly TRBD2 (5 bases). Trimming pared 4 bases from V and 6 bases from J, leaving 13 bases between. In germline, CDR1 is LGHDT, CDR2 YNNKEL (reference sequence). This CDR3 spans 13 amino acids. For the CDR3, the DNA is TGTGCCAGCAGCCCCATCGGGGTTCGCGAGCAGTACTTC. As protein: CASSPIGVREQYF.

In its sample, this clonotype was seen a few times. The V call is TRBV7-3, the J call TRBJ2-7; TRBD1 matches 7 bases. The CDR3 has 15 residues. Germline lookup yields CDR1 SGHTA and CDR2 FQGTGA. The trim removed 3 bases at V and 1 base at J, leaving 6 bases unmatched. Written as DNA, the CDR3 is TGTGCCAGCAGCTTCTACAGGGGTTCGTCCTACGAGCAGTACTTC. It specifies CASSFYRGSSYEQYF.

Here the CDR3 DNA reads TGCAGCGTTAAAGTGAGCGGATCGAACACCGGGGAGCTGTTTTTT. This sequence encodes CSVKVSGSNTGELFF. The rearrangement uses TRBV29-1 and TRBJ2-2; TRBD2 might be the D (5 bases). The V end lost 5 bases, the J end lost 0 bases, and 13 bases lay between the germline ends. Germline loops: CDR1 SQVTM, CDR2 ANQGSEA. The CDR3 is made up of 15 amino acids.

As concerns this clonotype: This clone may be a read error of a much larger clone one base away. The chain uses TRBV6-6 and TRBJ2-5; maybe TRBD1 (5 bases). This CDR3 contains 15 residues. Trimming took 0 bases from V and 3 from J, leaving 11 bases between them. From germline, CDR1 is MNHNY and CDR2 SVGAGI (reference sequence). The CDR3 sequence is CASSYSSRGKETQYF. The CDR3 DNA reads as TGTGCCAGCAGTTACTCGAGTAGGGGAAAAGAGACCCAGTACTTC.

This clonotype was detected a few times. This chain connects TRBV19 to TRBJ1-1; 7 bases match TRBD1. The CDR3 spans 14 residues. The germline V gene has CDR1 LNHDA and CDR2 SQIVND (reference sequence). J gave up 1 base and V 7 bases, and 6 bases lay outside the gene matches. As DNA, the CDR3 is TGTGCCAGTACCCACAGGGGAAGGAACACTGAAGCTTTCTTT. Protein product: CASTHRGRNTEAFF.

This clonotype was found many times. The chain recombines TRBV27 with TRBJ1-2, with 9 bases that match TRBD1. Trimming at V came to 8 bases and at J to 3 bases, leaving 7 bases not matched to a gene. This CDR3 region has 14 residues. CDR1 and CDR2 (germline): MNHEY, SMNVEV (reference sequence). As DNA, the CDR3 is TGTGCCAGCCGACGGACAGGGGAAGACTATGGCTACACCTTC. Residues: CASRRTGEDYGYTF.

This clonotype was seen a few times. The CDR3 DNA reads as TGTGCCAGCAGCTTGACAGGGGGCCCGTCCTATGGCTACACCTTC. Protein sequence: CASSLTGGPSYGYTF. V gene TRBV5-6 combines with J gene TRBJ1-2, with TRBD1 matching over 9 bases. CDR1 is SGHDT, CDR2 YYEEEE, per germline. V lost 1 base, J lost 4 bases, and 5 bases stayed unmatched. The length of the CDR3 is 15 residues.

The rearrangement joins TRBV27 to TRBJ2-7, with D perhaps assigned TRBD1 or TRBD2 (5 bases each). Germline V gene data show CDR1 as MNHEY and CDR2 as SMNVEV (reference sequence). Trimming left V 6 bases short and J 2 bases short, with 14 bases between. The length of the CDR3 is 14 residues. CDR3 amino acids: CASSPGTEAYEQYF. The CDR3 DNA sequence: TGTGCCAGCAGCCCCGGGACGGAGGCCTACGAGCAGTACTTC.

The V call is TRBV19, the J call TRBJ1-2; 7 bases align to TRBD1. This CDR3 is 16 amino acids long. Trimming took 2 bases from V and 4 from J; bases not matched to a gene: 10. Germline lookup yields CDR1 LNHDA and CDR2 SQIVND (reference sequence). The CDR3 bases are TGTGCCAGTAGTATAAACGACAGGGTGGGCTTCTATGGCTACACCTTC. This codes for CASSINDRVGFYGYTF.

This clonotype was seen more than once but under ten times. The chain joins TRBV30 to TRBJ1-4, with D perhaps matching TRBD1 (6 bases). The CDR3 covers 16 residues. CDR1 is GTSNPN and CDR2 is SVGIG in the germline V gene (reference sequence). V lost 2 bases and J 0 bases, leaving 13 bases between the germline ends. CDR3 bases: TGTGCCTGGAGTTCCGGGGGCTTTCCAACTAATGAAAAACTGTTTTTT. It codes for CAWSSGGFPTNEKLFF.

This clonotype was seen at least ten times. The chain employs TRBV30 and TRBJ1-4, with D maybe TRBD1 (5 bases). Germline V gene lookup returns CDR1 GTSNPN and CDR2 SVGIG (reference sequence). The CDR3 consists of 13 residues. V lost 3 bases, J lost 7 bases, and 12 bases lay in between. Written as DNA, the CDR3 is TGTGCCTGGAGATCGGCAGGGTTTGAAAAACTGTTTTTT. It is translated as CAWRSAGFEKLFF.

In this sample, this clonotype turned up many times. The chain is built from TRBV11-3 and TRBJ1-1; no reliable D call. The V end lost 7 bases, the J end lost 9 bases, and 3 bases lay between the germline ends. The CDR3 runs to 8 residues. The germline V gene has CDR1 SGHNT and CDR2 YENEEA. CDR3 protein: CASTKAFF. CDR3 nucleotide sequence: TGTGCCAGCACCAAAGCTTTCTTT.

This chain uses TRBV29-1 with TRBJ1-1, with a tentative D call TRBD1 (6 bases). The CDR3 loop spans 13 amino acids. V was pared by 7 bases and J by 1 base, with 13 bases between. Germline CDR1 is SQVTM and CDR2 is ANQGSEA. Written as DNA, the CDR3 is TGCAGCGCTAACAGGGCCTCGAACACTGAAGCTTTCTTT. Translation: CSANRASNTEAFF.

Of note for this clonotype: With a much larger clone just one base away, this may be a read error. The V call is TRBV28, the J call TRBJ1-2, with D unclear. V lost 11 bases and J 0 bases, leaving 13 bases between the germline ends. The CDR3 extends over 13 amino acids. The V gene's germline CDR1 is MDHEN and CDR2 SYDVKM. The CDR3 spells CAGMTRANYGYTF. The CDR3 region has the DNA TGTGCCGGCATGACGAGAGCTAACTATGGCTACACCTTC.

This clonotype was seen at least ten times. The chain joins TRBV28 to TRBJ2-5; D could derive from TRBD1 or TRBD2 (5 bases each). The CDR3 extends over 15 amino acids. The germline V and J ends were trimmed by 6 bases and 2 bases, with 16 bases remaining between them. The germline gives CDR1 MDHEN, CDR2 SYDVKM. The CDR3 spells CASSGMGDRQETQYF. Written as DNA, the CDR3 is TGTGCCAGCAGCGGGATGGGGGACCGGCAAGAGACCCAGTACTTC. The full variable domain, its missing parts supplied by reference TRBV28 and TRBJ2-5, is DVKVTQSSRYLVKRTGEKVFLECVQDMDHENMFWYRQDPGLGLRLIYFSYDVKMKEKGDIPEGYSVSREKKERFSLILESASTNQTSMYLCASSGMGDRQETQYFGPGTRLLVL.

This clonotype has more than one count but fewer than ten. This rearrangement joins TRBV18 to TRBJ1-2; D is uncertain. There are 13 residues in the CDR3. The V end was cut by 4 bases, the J end by 4 bases, with 10 bases between. Looked up from germline, CDR1 is KGHSH and CDR2 is LQKENI. CDR3 region: CASSQNEGYGYTF. The CDR3 nucleotides read TGTGCCAGCTCACAGAATGAGGGCTATGGCTACACCTTC.

The sample holds many counts of this clonotype. This chain uses TRBV2 with TRBJ2-6; no firm D call. V lost 4 bases to trimming and J lost 0 bases, with 16 bases between them. The germline CDR1 and CDR2 sequences are SNHLY and FYNNEI. This CDR3 comprises 18 residues. CDR3 DNA: TGTGCCAGCAGTGCACCTCGGATCTGGAGCTCTGGGGCCAACGTCCTGACTTTC. Translation: CASSAPRIWSSGANVLTF.

This clonotype was seen ten or more times. This chain joins TRBV18 and TRBJ1-1, with D perhaps matching TRBD1 (6 bases). The germline V gene has CDR1 KGHSH and CDR2 LQKENI. V lost 3 bases and J lost 0, with 11 bases in between. CDR3 length: 15 amino acids. CDR3 DNA: TGTGCCAGCTCACCTTCATCAGGGGTGAACACTGAAGCTTTCTTT. This gives the protein CASSPSSGVNTEAFF.

This clonotype has ten or more counts. The chain links TRBV7-8 to TRBJ2-7, with 16 bases that match TRBD2. The length of the CDR3 is 19 residues. Unmatched junction bases numbered 13, after V lost 4 bases and J lost 4 bases. The V gene's germline CDR1 is SGHVS and CDR2 FQNEAQ. The CDR3 loop is CASSSPGLAGGTAKYEQYF. The CDR3 DNA sequence: TGTGCCAGCAGCTCTCCGGGACTAGCGGGAGGGACGGCGAAGTACGAGCAGTACTTC.

The table lists this clonotype with a few counts. V usage is TRBV11-3 and J usage is TRBJ2-4; D not certain. This CDR3 is built from 17 residues. Per germline, CDR1 SGHNT and CDR2 YENEEA. Between the trimmed V and J ends, which lost 4 bases and 0 bases, there was a span of 16 bases. The CDR3 bases are TGTGCCAGCAGCTCCTTCTTCGGTAACCTAGCCAAAAACATTCAGTACTTC. Translated: CASSSFFGNLAKNIQYF.

The gene calls are TRBV7-2 and TRBJ1-1; 9 positions match TRBD1. The junction had 8 bases not matched to a gene; V was cut back by 3 bases and J by 0 bases. The germline V gene has CDR1 SGHTA and CDR2 FQGNSA. CDR3 length equals 17 residues. CDR3 protein: CASSLGQGFPLNTEAFF. In DNA form, the CDR3 reads TGTGCCAGCAGCTTGGGACAGGGTTTTCCCCTGAACACTGAAGCTTTCTTT.

The rearrangement links TRBV5-1 to TRBJ2-3; tentatively, D is TRBD1 (6 bases). Germline values: CDR1 SGHRS, CDR2 YFSETQ. Trimming removed 3 bases from V and 0 bases from J, with 14 bases in between. CDR3 length: 16 amino acids. The CDR3: CASSSPGTTSTDTQYF. The CDR3 nucleotides are TGCGCCAGCAGCTCTCCCGGGACAACTAGCACAGATACGCAGTATTTT.

With respect to this clonotype: The CDR3 end shows no conserved phenylalanine or tryptophan, and so a read error is likely. The rearrangement links TRBV5-1 to TRBJ1-6; the match to TRBD1 covers 7 bases. This CDR3 region has 14 residues. Germline loops: CDR1 SGHRS, CDR2 YFSETQ. V lost 6 bases, J lost 14 bases, and 14 bases stayed unmatched. This CDR3 reads CASNRDSLQGALHV. For the CDR3, the DNA is TGCGCCAGCAACCGCGACAGCCTTCAGGGGGCCCTCCACGTT.

The chain recombines TRBV30 with TRBJ2-7, with D perhaps TRBD2 (5 bases). V lost 4 bases and J lost 4, with 14 bases in between. The CDR3 has 13 amino acids. In germline, CDR1 is GTSNPN, CDR2 SVGIG (reference sequence). The CDR3 sequence is CAWTPRGRYEQYF. CDR3 in DNA: TGTGCCTGGACCCCCCGAGGGAGATACGAGCAGTACTTC.

The table lists this clonotype with a few counts. The gene calls are TRBV7-9 and TRBJ1-2, with TRBD1 matching 12 bases. V shed 8 bases and J 3 bases; nucleotides not matched to a gene: 10. The CDR3 has 16 residues. Germline CDR1 reads SEHNR; CDR2 reads FQNEAQ (reference sequence). The CDR3 sequence is CASEGTGGALDYGYTF. The CDR3 DNA sequence: TGTGCCAGCGAAGGGACAGGGGGCGCGTTGGACTATGGCTACACCTTC.

In its sample, this clonotype was seen a few times. V and J are TRBV6-5 and TRBJ1-5; TRBD1 is a possible D gene (5 bases). The CDR3 totals 14 residues. Trimming left V 2 bases short and J 5 bases short, with 10 bases between. CDR1 and CDR2 (germline): MNHEY, SVGAGI. The CDR3 DNA reads as TGTGCCAGCAGTTACGGGTCAGGGCATCAGCCCCAGCATTTT. This sequence encodes CASSYGSGHQPQHF.

This clonotype appeared many times. The chain combines TRBV7-2 with TRBJ2-5; D is undetermined. The CDR3 loop spans 14 amino acids. Trimming removed 0 bases at V and 4 bases at J, with 9 bases between. Germline values: CDR1 SGHTA, CDR2 FQGNSA. This CDR3 reads CASSLAPWGETQYF. The CDR3, as DNA: TGTGCCAGCAGCTTAGCCCCATGGGGAGAGACCCAGTACTTC.

Only a few counts were recorded for this clonotype. The rearrangement links TRBV20-1 to TRBJ1-2; D unresolved. The germline gives CDR1 DFQATT, CDR2 SNEGSKA (reference sequence). Trimming stripped 3 bases from V and 8 bases from J, with 10 bases between. This CDR3 comprises 11 residues. CDR3 sequence reads: CSARAGEGYTF. The CDR3 region has the DNA TGCAGTGCTAGGGCGGGTGAGGGCTACACCTTC.